This T cell receptor (beta chain) was retrieved from a study of blood T cell repertoires in COVID-19. Study at large: Collection of acute and convalescent COVID-19 samples took place in the United States, Italy and Spain.

As handled by the study authors: Amplification of reference gene primers provided the estimated nucleated cell counts. Produced via immunoSEQ multiplex PCR; TCRdb's table is partial and in-frame only. The V and J calls and clone size were taken over from that table, and D and trimming were inferred from the DNA. Of about 500,000 clones in the sample, around 87% were seen once. Sequenced: PBMCs or T cells enriched from blood (not recorded which). The receptor was isolated from a woman younger than 30 who had recovered from COVID-19.

The CDR3 reads CASSEAVNEQFF. For the CDR3, the DNA is TGTGCCAGCAGTGAAGCGGTGAACGAGCAGTTCTTC. V gene TRBV12-3 or TRBV12-4 combines with J gene TRBJ2-1; a weak D match, TRBD2 (5 bases). Trimming stripped 5 bases from V and 10 bases from J, with 12 bases between. This CDR3 comprises 12 residues.